This T cell receptor (beta chain) originates from a study of shared clonotypes between healthy human individuals. Notes on the study in general: At large depth, rarefaction still showed sorted-subset sequencing to be incomplete.

Comments on this clone: The antigen is undetermined.

In the naive CD8 group, cells lacked CD45RO and were positively selected for CCR7, so terminally differentiated effector memory CD45RA+ cells were left out. With V trimmed by 0 bases and J by 0 bases, 6 bases remained unmatched. The CDR3 is made up of 17 amino acids. CDR1 SGHRS and CDR2 YFSETQ come from the germline V gene. Here immunoSEQ multiplex PCR was the method, and the copy in TCRdb shows in-frame clones only, minus some. The sample shows about 2.1 million clones, about 94% of them seen only once. The origin of this receptor is a man younger than 35 in good health. Some clones in this sample may be carry-over from other donors' samples. The sample was naive CD8+ T cells from PBMCs. The rearrangement uses TRBV5-1 and TRBJ2-7; 10 bases line up with TRBD2. As DNA, the CDR3 is TGCGCCAGCAGCTTGGACCATAGCGGGAGGACCTCCTACGAGCAGTACTTC. Translated: CASSLDHSGRTSYEQYF.